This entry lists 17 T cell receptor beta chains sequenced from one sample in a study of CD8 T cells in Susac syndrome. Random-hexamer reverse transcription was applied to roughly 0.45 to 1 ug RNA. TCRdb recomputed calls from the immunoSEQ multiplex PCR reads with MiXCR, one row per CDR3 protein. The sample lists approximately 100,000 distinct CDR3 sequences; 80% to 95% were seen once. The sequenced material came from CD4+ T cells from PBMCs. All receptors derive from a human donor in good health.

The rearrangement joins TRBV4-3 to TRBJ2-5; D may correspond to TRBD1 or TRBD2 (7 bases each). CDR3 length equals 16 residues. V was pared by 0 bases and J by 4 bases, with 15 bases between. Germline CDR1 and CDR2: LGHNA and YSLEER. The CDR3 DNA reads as TGCGCCAGCAGCCAAGATTTTGCAGGGGGGGGAGAGACCCAGTACTTC. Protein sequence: CASSQDFAGGGETQYF.

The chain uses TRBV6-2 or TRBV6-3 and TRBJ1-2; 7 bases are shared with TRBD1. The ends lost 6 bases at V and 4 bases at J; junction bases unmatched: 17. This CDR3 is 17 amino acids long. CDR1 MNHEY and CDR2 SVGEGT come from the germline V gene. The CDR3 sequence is CASSDFFREQGSYGYTF. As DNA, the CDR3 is TGTGCCAGCAGCGATTTCTTTCGAGAACAGGGGAGCTATGGCTACACCTTC.

The CDR3 protein is CASRIQLVNLDHGYTF. CDR3 nucleotide sequence: TGTGCCAGCAGGATACAACTTGTTAACTTGGATCATGGCTACACCTTC. The chain couples TRBV6-1 to TRBJ1-2; no reliable D call. This CDR3 spans 16 amino acids. Trimming cost V 6 bases and J 6 bases, with 23 bases left between them. Germline CDR1 is MNHNS and CDR2 is SASEGT.

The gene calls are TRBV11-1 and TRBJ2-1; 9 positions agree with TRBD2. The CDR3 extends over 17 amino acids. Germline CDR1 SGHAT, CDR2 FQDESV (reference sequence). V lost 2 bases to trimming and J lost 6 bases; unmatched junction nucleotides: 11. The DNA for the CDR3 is TGTGCCAGCAGCTTATTTACCTCCGGGACTAGCTCCAATGAGCAGTTCTTC. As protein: CASSLFTSGTSSNEQFF.

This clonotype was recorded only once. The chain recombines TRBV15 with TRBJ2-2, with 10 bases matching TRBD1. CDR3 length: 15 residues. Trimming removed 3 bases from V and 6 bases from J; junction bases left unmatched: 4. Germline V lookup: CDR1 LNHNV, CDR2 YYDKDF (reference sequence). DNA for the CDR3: TGTGCCACCAGCAGGACAGGGGGCTTGGCCGGGGAGCTGTTTTTT. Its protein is CATSRTGGLAGELFF.

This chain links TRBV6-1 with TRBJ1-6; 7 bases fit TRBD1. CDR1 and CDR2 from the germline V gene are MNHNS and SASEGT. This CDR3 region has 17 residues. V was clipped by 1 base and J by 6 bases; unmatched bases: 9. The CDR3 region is CASSEVWGQLRNSPLHF. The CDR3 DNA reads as TGTGCCAGCAGTGAAGTCTGGGGACAGCTTCGTAATTCACCCCTCCACTTT.

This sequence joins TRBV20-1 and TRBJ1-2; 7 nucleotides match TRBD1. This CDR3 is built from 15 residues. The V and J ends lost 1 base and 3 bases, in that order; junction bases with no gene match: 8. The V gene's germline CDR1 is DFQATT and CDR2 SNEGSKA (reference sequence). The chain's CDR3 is CSARGQQGTDYGYTF. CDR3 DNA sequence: TGCAGTGCTAGAGGTCAACAGGGGACCGACTATGGCTACACCTTC.

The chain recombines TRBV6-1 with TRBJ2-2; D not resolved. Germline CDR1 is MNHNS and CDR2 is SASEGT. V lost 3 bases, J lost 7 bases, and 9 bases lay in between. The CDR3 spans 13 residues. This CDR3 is CASSELTGGELFF. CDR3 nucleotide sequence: TGTGCCAGCAGTGAGTTAACTGGCGGGGAGCTGTTTTTT.

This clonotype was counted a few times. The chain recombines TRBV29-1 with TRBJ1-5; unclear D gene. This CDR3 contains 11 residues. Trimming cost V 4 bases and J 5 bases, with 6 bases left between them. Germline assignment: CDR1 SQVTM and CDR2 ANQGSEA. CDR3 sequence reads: CSVGDDQPQHF. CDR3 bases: TGCAGCGTTGGGGATGATCAGCCCCAGCATTTT.

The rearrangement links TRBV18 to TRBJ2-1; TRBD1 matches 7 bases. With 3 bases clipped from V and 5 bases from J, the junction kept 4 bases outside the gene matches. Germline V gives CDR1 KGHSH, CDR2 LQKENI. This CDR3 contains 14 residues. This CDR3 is CASSPGQRNNEQFF. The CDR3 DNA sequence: TGTGCCAGCTCACCGGGACAGAGGAACAATGAGCAGTTCTTC.

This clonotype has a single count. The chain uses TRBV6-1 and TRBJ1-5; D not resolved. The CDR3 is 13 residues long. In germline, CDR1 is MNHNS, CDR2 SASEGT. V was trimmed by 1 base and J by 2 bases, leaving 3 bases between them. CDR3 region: CASSEEGNQPQHF. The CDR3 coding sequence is TGTGCCAGCAGTGAAGAAGGCAATCAGCCCCAGCATTTT.

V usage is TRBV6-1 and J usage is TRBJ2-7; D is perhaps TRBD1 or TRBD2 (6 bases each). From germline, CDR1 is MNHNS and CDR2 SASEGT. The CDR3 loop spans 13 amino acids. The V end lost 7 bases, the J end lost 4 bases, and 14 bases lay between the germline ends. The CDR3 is CASISTGAYEQYF. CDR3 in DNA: TGTGCCAGCATCTCGACGGGGGCTTACGAGCAGTACTTC.

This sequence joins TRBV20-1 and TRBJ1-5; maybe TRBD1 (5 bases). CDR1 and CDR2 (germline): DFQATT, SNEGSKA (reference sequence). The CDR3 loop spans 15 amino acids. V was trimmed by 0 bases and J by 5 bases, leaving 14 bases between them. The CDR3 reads CSARDVTGRDQPQHF. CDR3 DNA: TGCAGTGCTAGAGATGTCACAGGACGTGATCAGCCCCAGCATTTT.

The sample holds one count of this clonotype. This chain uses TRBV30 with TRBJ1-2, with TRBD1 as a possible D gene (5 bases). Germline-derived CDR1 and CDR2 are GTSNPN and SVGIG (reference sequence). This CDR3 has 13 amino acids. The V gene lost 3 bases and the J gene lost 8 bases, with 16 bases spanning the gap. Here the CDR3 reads CAWREVGTEGYTF. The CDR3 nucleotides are TGTGCCTGGAGAGAGGTTGGGACTGAAGGCTACACCTTC. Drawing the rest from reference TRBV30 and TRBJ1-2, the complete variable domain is SQTIHQWPATLVQPVGSPLSLECTVEGTSNPNLYWYRQAAGRGLQLLFYSVGIGQISSEVPQNLSASRPQDRQFILSSKKLLLSDSGFYLCAWREVGTEGYTFGSGTRLTVV.

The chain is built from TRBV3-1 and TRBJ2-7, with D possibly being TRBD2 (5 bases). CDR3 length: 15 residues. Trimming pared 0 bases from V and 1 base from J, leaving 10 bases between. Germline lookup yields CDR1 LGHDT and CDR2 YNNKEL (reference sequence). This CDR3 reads CASSQEGSGSYEQYF. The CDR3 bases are TGTGCCAGCAGCCAAGAGGGCAGCGGATCCTACGAGCAGTACTTC.

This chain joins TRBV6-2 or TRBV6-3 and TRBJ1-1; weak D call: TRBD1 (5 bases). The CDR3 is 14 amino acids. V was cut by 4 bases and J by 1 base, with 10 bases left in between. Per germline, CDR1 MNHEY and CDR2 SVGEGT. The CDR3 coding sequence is TGTGCCAGCAGTTTCACGACAGCGAACACTGAAGCTTTCTTT. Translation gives CASSFTTANTEAFF.

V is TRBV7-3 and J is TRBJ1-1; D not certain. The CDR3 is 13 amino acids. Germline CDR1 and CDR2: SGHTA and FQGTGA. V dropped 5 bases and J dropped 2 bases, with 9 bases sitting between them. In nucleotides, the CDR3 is TGTGCCAGCAGCGACGGTGGTAACACTGAAGCTTTCTTT. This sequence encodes CASSDGGNTEAFF.